A selection of T cell receptor beta chains follows, all from one sample in a study of T cell responses to AZD1222 COVID-19 vaccine. Some clones are missing from TCRdb's copy, which holds only in-frame ones; the method was immunoSEQ multiplex PCR. Here the sample spans about 120,000 clones, approximately 85% being singletons. This material consisted of peripheral blood, taken on day 0 of MenACWY control vaccination. These receptors came from an adult in good health. CDR3s include the opening cysteine and the closing phenylalanine or tryptophan. D genes are given only for firm matches. Not all rows give a size; the values are once, few, many and, for expanded clones, a class.

J gene | clone size | V gene | CDR3 length | D gene | CDR3 protein | CDR3 DNA
TRBJ1-1 | once | TRBV11-2 | 15 | - | CASSLGAGLNTEAFF | TGTGCCAGCAGCCTGGGGGCGGGCCTGAACACTGAAGCTTTCTTT
TRBJ1-4 | - | TRBV4-2 | 16 | TRBD1 | CASSYRDRGDDEKLFF | TGTGCCAGCAGCTACCGGGACAGGGGGGACGATGAAAAACTGTTTTTT
TRBJ1-3 | - | TRBV5-6 | 14 | - | CASSLRVSGNTIYF | TGTGCCAGCAGCTTGCGCGTCTCTGGAAACACCATATATTTT
TRBJ2-5 | - | TRBV12-3/TRBV12-4 | 13 | - | CASSFNMQETQYF | TGTGCCAGCAGTTTCAACATGCAAGAGACCCAGTACTTC
TRBJ1-6 | - | TRBV9 | 16 | - | CASSEGDGRLNSPLHF | TGTGCCAGCAGCGAGGGAGACGGGAGGCTTAATTCACCCCTCCACTTT
TRBJ1-4 | - | TRBV4-3 | 16 | TRBD1 | CASSPEPTGANEKLFF | TGCGCCAGCAGCCCCGAACCCACAGGGGCTAATGAAAAACTGTTTTTT
TRBJ2-5 | - | TRBV6-4 | 15 | - | CASSVVIGGRETQYF | TGTGCCAGCAGTGTAGTGATCGGGGGCCGCGAGACCCAGTACTTC
TRBJ2-1 | - | TRBV7-7 | 14 | TRBD2 | CASSLSKSGGEQFF | TGTGCCAGCAGCTTAAGTAAAAGCGGGGGGGAGCAGTTCTTC
TRBJ1-1 | - | TRBV28 | 15 | TRBD1 | CASSRDSWANTEAFF | TGTGCCAGCAGTCGGGACAGCTGGGCGAACACTGAAGCTTTCTTT
TRBJ1-1 | - | TRBV14 | 14 | - | CASSRAGRGHLAFF | TGTGCCAGCAGCCGTGCGGGCAGGGGTCATTTGGCTTTCTTT